The 29 T cell receptor beta chains reported below all come from one sample, sequenced in a study of post-analysis software for immune sequencing data. Study-wide points: TRBV segments more frequent in patients than in controls numbered five and included TRBV5-6, TRBV5-1 and TRBV20-1.

What these receptors recognize is not known. TCR beta libraries were prepared from cDNA with unique molecular identifiers. In TCRdb, the PCR reads were re-called with MiXCR into one record per CDR3 protein. The data show approximately 570,000 distinct CDR3 sequences, about 40% seen once. Sequencing was done on a sample of blood. The receptors stem from a girl aged 10 to 17 with multiple sclerosis.

The chain couples TRBV20-1 to TRBJ1-2; 7 bases fit TRBD1. This CDR3 spans 13 amino acids. Germline CDR1 is DFQATT and CDR2 is SNEGSKA (reference sequence). V was clipped by 4 bases and J by 2 bases; unmatched bases: 4. CDR3 amino acids: CSAIGQANYGYTF. The CDR3 region has the DNA TGCAGTGCTATTGGACAGGCCAACTATGGCTACACCTTC.

The genes are TRBV12-3 or TRBV12-4 and TRBJ1-1; 9 bases are shared with TRBD1. The CDR3 consists of 14 residues. Unmatched junction bases numbered 12, after V lost 8 bases and J lost 8 bases. CDR3 amino acids: CASSLEQGATEAFF. In nucleotides, the CDR3 is TGTGCCAGCTCCCTGGAACAGGGGGCCACAGAAGCTTTCTTT.

The chain is built from TRBV5-1 and TRBJ1-1; D is possibly TRBD1 (5 bases). The V and J ends lost 4 bases and 2 bases respectively, with 15 bases between them. The CDR3 consists of 15 residues. The V gene's germline CDR1 is SGHRS and CDR2 YFSETQ. The DNA for the CDR3 is TGCGCCAGCAGCCCCATGGGACGGGCAAACACTGAAGCTTTCTTT. It specifies CASSPMGRANTEAFF.

This clonotype was seen a single time. The CDR3 is CSARPLAGLTDTQYF. The CDR3 bases are TGCAGTGCACGCCCACTAGCGGGGCTCACAGATACGCAGTATTTT. V is TRBV20-1 and J is TRBJ2-3; 10 bases are a match to TRBD2. Germline assignment: CDR1 DFQATT and CDR2 SNEGSKA (reference sequence). Trimming removed 6 bases from V and 2 bases from J; junction bases left unmatched: 8. The CDR3 consists of 15 residues.

This clonotype was seen only a few times. The V gene is TRBV7-9, the J gene TRBJ2-4; possible D gene TRBD1, 5 bases. The V and J ends lost 1 base and 2 bases respectively, with 12 bases between them. The V gene's germline CDR1 is SEHNR and CDR2 FQNEAQ (reference sequence). The CDR3 is 16 residues long. This CDR3 is CASSLESGATKNIQYF. The CDR3 DNA follows: TGTGCCAGCAGCTTAGAGTCTGGGGCTACCAAAAACATTCAGTACTTC.

This clonotype was detected only a few times. This sequence joins TRBV13 and TRBJ1-1; a weak D match, TRBD1 (5 bases). V lost 3 bases and J 6 bases, leaving 20 bases between the germline ends. CDR1 and CDR2 (germline): PRHDT, FYEKMQ (reference sequence). The CDR3 runs 16 residues. This CDR3 is CASSLIGGRDMAEAFF. Here the CDR3 DNA reads TGTGCCAGCAGCTTGATCGGGGGTCGGGATATGGCTGAAGCTTTCTTT.

The J gene is TRBJ2-3, the V gene TRBV24-1, with 8 bases aligning to TRBD2. The V gene's germline CDR1 is KGHDR and CDR2 SFDVKD. V gave up 2 bases and J gave up 3 bases; unmatched junction bases: 6. This CDR3 is 16 amino acids long. The DNA for the CDR3 is TGTGCCACCAGTGATTCGAGGGCTAGCGGGACAGATACGCAGTATTTT. Its protein is CATSDSRASGTDTQYF.

The J gene is TRBJ2-1, the V gene TRBV20-1; 8 nucleotides match TRBD2. The germline V gene has CDR1 DFQATT and CDR2 SNEGSKA (reference sequence). The CDR3 length is 13 residues. Trimming cost V 5 bases and J 7 bases; bases outside gene matches: 7. CDR3 amino acids: CSAARTSRNEQFF. CDR3 nucleotides: TGCAGTGCTGCCAGGACTAGCCGGAATGAGCAGTTCTTC.

In this sample, this clonotype turned up many times. The chain combines TRBV6-4 with TRBJ2-2, with D perhaps matching TRBD1 (5 bases). Trimming stripped 2 bases from V and 4 bases from J, with 5 bases between. The CDR3 contains 13 residues. CDR1 is MRHNA, CDR2 SNTAGT, per germline. The CDR3 DNA is TGTGCCAGCAGTGACAGGGGCACCGGGGAGCTGTTTTTT. Translated, it gives CASSDRGTGELFF.

J is TRBJ2-5 and V is TRBV2; TRBD2 aligns across 12 bases. The J call may not be correct, given that the DNA end is closer to TRBJ2-7. This CDR3 has 15 residues. Germline assignment: CDR1 SNHLY and CDR2 FYNNEI. CDR3 coding DNA: TGTGCCAGCAGGAGAACTAGCGGGGGGCCCAACGAGCAGTACTTC. Amino acid sequence: CASRRTSGGPNEQYF.

The chain is built from TRBV20-1 and TRBJ2-3; D may be TRBD2 (6 bases). This CDR3 is 15 amino acids long. The V gene lost 1 base and the J gene lost 0 bases, with 11 bases spanning the gap. Germline values: CDR1 DFQATT, CDR2 SNEGSKA (reference sequence). CDR3 sequence (DNA): TGCAGTGCTAGAGCCCCCGGGACTAGCACAGATACGCAGTATTTT. Amino acids: CSARAPGTSTDTQYF.

This clonotype has a handful of counts. This chain links TRBV10-3 with TRBJ2-2; unclear D gene. CDR1 is ENHRY, CDR2 SYGVKD, per germline. The V end lost 8 bases, the J end lost 0 bases, and 10 bases lay between the germline ends. This CDR3 is 14 amino acids long. The CDR3 nucleotides are TGTGCCATCTTAACCAGCGCGAACACCGGGGAGCTGTTTTTT. This codes for CAILTSANTGELFF.

The sample holds one count of this clonotype. The chain joins TRBV12-3 or TRBV12-4 to TRBJ1-2, with D possibly TRBD1 on 6 matching bases. This CDR3 has 15 amino acids. The ends were cut back, 3 bases at V and 0 bases at J, with 11 bases in the middle. Here the CDR3 reads CASSLGGPPNYGYTF. The CDR3 DNA reads as TGTGCCAGCAGTTTGGGGGGCCCTCCTAACTATGGCTACACCTTC.

The rearrangement uses TRBV7-8 and TRBJ2-7, with a weak D call TRBD2 (5 bases). V was clipped by 9 bases and J by 1 base, with 13 bases between them. Germline CDR1 reads SGHVS; CDR2 reads FQNEAQ. The CDR3 extends over 13 amino acids. CDR3 in DNA: TGTGCCAGTCACGCCGGAGGATCCTACGAGCAGTACTTC. Protein sequence: CASHAGGSYEQYF.

The chain employs TRBV4-1 and TRBJ1-2, with D possibly matching TRBD1 (6 bases). This CDR3 is built from 17 residues. Trimming took off 1 base at V and 2 bases at J, with 17 bases between the two ends. Germline CDR1 MGHRA, CDR2 YSYEKL. This CDR3 is CASSQVIPLTGNYGYTF. The CDR3 DNA follows: TGCGCCAGCAGCCAAGTCATCCCCCTAACAGGGAACTATGGCTACACCTTC.

The rearrangement links TRBV29-1 to TRBJ1-1, with D hard to call. Germline V gene data show CDR1 as SQVTM and CDR2 as ANQGSEA. The CDR3 is 10 amino acids. As DNA, the CDR3 is TGCAGTCTTGGGAGGCCTGAAGCTTTCTTT. Protein product: CSLGRPEAFF.

A note on this clonotype: A read error may be the cause here, since a much bigger clone is one base away. V gene TRBV6-1 combines with J gene TRBJ2-1, with a weak D call TRBD2 (6 bases). Per germline, CDR1 MNHNS and CDR2 SASEGT. The CDR3 has 15 residues. With 5 bases removed from V and 0 bases from J, the gap between germline ends came to 11 bases. As DNA, the CDR3 is TGTGCCAGCAGTAAAGAAGCGGGCTCCTACAATGAGCAGTTCTTC. Translated: CASSKEAGSYNEQFF.

This clonotype showed up just a few times. V and J are TRBV7-6 and TRBJ2-7; 10 bases match TRBD2. V was clipped by 3 bases and J by 5 bases; unmatched bases: 13. Germline-derived CDR1 and CDR2 are SGHVS and FNYEAQ. There are 17 residues in the CDR3. DNA for the CDR3: TGTGCCAGCAGCTTCGTTAGCGGGAGGATTTATGGTGACGAGCAGTACTTC. Translation gives CASSFVSGRIYGDEQYF.

In its sample, this clonotype was seen once. J is TRBJ2-7 and V is TRBV7-2; D not certain. The germline V gene encodes CDR1 SGHTA and CDR2 FQGNSA. There are 14 residues in the CDR3. V was pared by 0 bases and J by 1 base, with 7 bases between. CDR3 sequence: CASSLARTSYEQYF. The CDR3 DNA reads as TGTGCCAGCAGCTTAGCCCGAACTTCCTACGAGCAGTACTTC.

There are a few counts of this clonotype. V and J are TRBV6-6 and TRBJ2-1, with D possibly TRBD2 on 9 matching bases. The V gene lost 8 bases and the J gene lost 5 bases, with 19 bases spanning the gap. CDR3 length: 15 residues. Germline CDR1 is MNHNY and CDR2 is SVGAGI (reference sequence). The DNA of the CDR3 is TGTGCCAGCGCAGGGACTAGCAGGGGGCACAATGAGCAGTTCTTC. Protein: CASAGTSRGHNEQFF.

The rearrangement uses TRBV5-1 and TRBJ2-1; D ambiguous. Germline CDR1 is SGHRS and CDR2 is YFSETQ. V dropped 2 bases and J dropped 12 bases, with 12 bases sitting between them. The CDR3 is made up of 12 amino acids. This CDR3 reads CASSFGALGQFF. CDR3 DNA: TGCGCCAGCAGCTTCGGCGCCCTGGGGCAGTTCTTC.

The rearrangement uses TRBV7-9 and TRBJ2-1, with TRBD2 matching 9 bases. With 5 bases clipped from V and 5 bases from J, the junction kept 10 bases outside the gene matches. The CDR3 length is 16 residues. CDR1 and CDR2 from the germline V gene are SEHNR and FQNEAQ (reference sequence). CDR3 amino acids: CASSPGLVAGDNEQFF. The CDR3 nucleotides read TGTGCCAGCAGCCCTGGTTTGGTAGCGGGGGACAATGAGCAGTTCTTC.

Only a few counts were recorded for this clonotype. This rearrangement joins TRBV20-1 to TRBJ2-6, with 7 bases that match TRBD2. J lost 0 bases, V lost 3 bases, and 2 bases had no gene match. CDR1 and CDR2 from the germline V gene are DFQATT and SNEGSKA (reference sequence). The CDR3 consists of 15 residues. CDR3 bases: TGCAGTGCTAGTCGCGGGAGCTCTGGGGCCAACGTCCTGACTTTC. Protein sequence: CSASRGSSGANVLTF.

This chain uses TRBV6-5 with TRBJ2-1; D gene unclear. This CDR3 has 15 amino acids. The germline V gene has CDR1 MNHEY and CDR2 SVGAGI. Between the trimmed V and J ends, which lost 2 bases and 4 bases, there was a span of 12 bases. The CDR3 DNA reads as TGTGCCAGCAGTTACAGTCCCGGAACGTACAATGAGCAGTTCTTC. Residues: CASSYSPGTYNEQFF.

The sample holds one count of this clonotype. V and J are TRBV12-3 or TRBV12-4 and TRBJ1-1; a possible D gene is TRBD1 (5 bases). Trimming stripped 6 bases from V and 3 bases from J, with 11 bases between. This CDR3 region has 13 residues. As DNA, the CDR3 is TGTGCCAGCAGGGGCAGGGCGGACACTGAAGCTTTCTTT. The encoded protein is CASRGRADTEAFF.

A single count supports this clonotype. CDR3 protein: CASSEWTGRNEQYF. For the CDR3, the DNA is TGTGCCAGCAGTGAATGGACAGGGAGGAACGAGCAGTACTTC. The gene calls are TRBV12-3 or TRBV12-4 and TRBJ2-7; 8 bases match TRBD1. V shed 5 bases, J shed 5 bases, and the junction held 8 bases outside the gene matches. This CDR3 has 14 amino acids.

The chain links TRBV4-1 to TRBJ2-7; D is ambiguous. The length of the CDR3 is 16 residues. Germline CDR1 MGHRA, CDR2 YSYEKL. V was cut by 1 base and J by 10 bases, with 23 bases left in between. CDR3 bases: TGCGCCAGCAGCCAAGTTAATCTGGGGTTCAAAGAAACCCAGTACTTC. Translating gives CASSQVNLGFKETQYF.

The CDR3 DNA follows: TGCAGCGTTTGGACTAGCGGGGCCGGTGAGCAGTTCTTC. It yields the protein CSVWTSGAGEQFF. The rearrangement uses TRBV29-1 and TRBJ2-1, with 12 bases aligning to TRBD2. The CDR3 is 13 amino acids. The V gene end was trimmed by 5 bases and the J gene end by 9 bases; junction bases not matched to a gene: 5. Germline values: CDR1 SQVTM, CDR2 ANQGSEA.

The chain links TRBV27 to TRBJ2-7; 8 positions match TRBD1. Germline CDR1 and CDR2: MNHEY and SMNVEV (reference sequence). This CDR3 is built from 15 residues. V was pared by 5 bases and J by 3 bases, with 9 bases of the junction left unmatched. The CDR3 spells CASSPRGQAHYEQYF. For the CDR3, the DNA is TGTGCCAGCAGTCCACGGGGACAGGCACACTACGAGCAGTACTTC.